This T cell receptor beta chain was observed in a study of shared clonotypes between healthy human individuals. Background on the study: There were three CD4 naive, three CD4 memory, two CD8 naive and one CD8 memory plates per donor. Study-level results: Rarefaction demonstrated incomplete sorted-subset sequencing despite large depth.

This CDR3 is 14 amino acids long. V was cut by 7 bases and J by 5 bases, with 15 bases left in between. Germline V gives CDR1 SEHNR, CDR2 FQNEAQ (reference sequence). Details on this clone: Antigen: not known.

The table came from immunoSEQ multiplex PCR; TCRdb's copy has only in-frame clones and leaves some out. The sample shows approximately 2,000,000 clones, 80% to 95% of them seen only once. Sample: naive CD4+ T cells from PBMCs. As for subset: CD45RA+ positively selected. The V and J genes are TRBV7-9 and TRBJ2-1; D tentatively reads TRBD1 or TRBD2 (6 bases each). This sequence was found in a man between 18 and 35 years old in good health. Some clones in this sample may be carry-over from other donors' samples. Written as DNA, the CDR3 is TGTGCCAGCACACCCCGGGGGCCCAACAATGAGCAGTTCTTC. Amino acids: CASTPRGPNNEQFF.